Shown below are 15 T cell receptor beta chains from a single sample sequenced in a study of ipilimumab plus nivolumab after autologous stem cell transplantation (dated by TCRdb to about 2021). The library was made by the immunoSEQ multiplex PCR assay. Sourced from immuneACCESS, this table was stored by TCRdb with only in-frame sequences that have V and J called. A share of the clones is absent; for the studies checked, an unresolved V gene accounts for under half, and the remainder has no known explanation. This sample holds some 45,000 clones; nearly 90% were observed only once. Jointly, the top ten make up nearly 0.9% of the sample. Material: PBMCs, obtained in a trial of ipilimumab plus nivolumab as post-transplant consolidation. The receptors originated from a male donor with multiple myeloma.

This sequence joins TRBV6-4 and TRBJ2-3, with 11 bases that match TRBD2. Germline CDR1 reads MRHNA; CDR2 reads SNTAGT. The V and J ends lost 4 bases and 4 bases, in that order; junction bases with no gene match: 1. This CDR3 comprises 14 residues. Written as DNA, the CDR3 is TGTGCCAGCAGTGTTAGCGGGGGGGCAGATACGCAGTATTTT. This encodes CASSVSGGADTQYF.

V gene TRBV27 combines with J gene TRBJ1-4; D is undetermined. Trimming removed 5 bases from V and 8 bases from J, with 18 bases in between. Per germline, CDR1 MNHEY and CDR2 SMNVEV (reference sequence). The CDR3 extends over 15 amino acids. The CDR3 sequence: CASSPNYMAIEKLFF. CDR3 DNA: TGTGCCAGCAGTCCGAACTACATGGCTATAGAAAAACTGTTTTTT.

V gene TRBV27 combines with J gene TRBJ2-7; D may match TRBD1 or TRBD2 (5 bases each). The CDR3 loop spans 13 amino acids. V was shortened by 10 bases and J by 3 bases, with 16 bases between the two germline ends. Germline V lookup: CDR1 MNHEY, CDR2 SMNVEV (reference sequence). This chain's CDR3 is CATAWDPGYEQYF. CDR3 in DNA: TGTGCCACAGCTTGGGACCCCGGCTACGAGCAGTACTTC.

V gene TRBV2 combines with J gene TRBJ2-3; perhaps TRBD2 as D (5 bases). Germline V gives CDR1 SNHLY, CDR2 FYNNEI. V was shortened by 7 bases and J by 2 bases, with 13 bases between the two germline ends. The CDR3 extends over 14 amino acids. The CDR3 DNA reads TGTGCCAGCACCCTGCGGGCAGACACAGATACGCAGTATTTT. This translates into CASTLRADTDTQYF.

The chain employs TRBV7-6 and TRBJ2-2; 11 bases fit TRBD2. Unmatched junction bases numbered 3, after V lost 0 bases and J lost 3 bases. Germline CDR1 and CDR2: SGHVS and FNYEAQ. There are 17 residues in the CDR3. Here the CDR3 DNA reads TGTGCCAGCAGCTTAGCGGGACTAGCGGCCTACACCGGGGAGCTGTTTTTT. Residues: CASSLAGLAAYTGELFF.

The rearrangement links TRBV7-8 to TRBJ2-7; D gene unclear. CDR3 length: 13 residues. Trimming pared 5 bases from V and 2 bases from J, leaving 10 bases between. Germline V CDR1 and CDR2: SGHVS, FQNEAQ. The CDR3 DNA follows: TGTGCCAGCAGCCGCGGCCGTACCTACGAGCAGTACTTC. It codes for CASSRGRTYEQYF.

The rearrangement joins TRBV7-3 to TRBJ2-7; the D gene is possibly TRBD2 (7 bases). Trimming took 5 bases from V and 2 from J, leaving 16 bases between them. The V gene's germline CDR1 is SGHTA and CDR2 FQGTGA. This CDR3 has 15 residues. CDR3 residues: CASSPGGGGAYEQYF. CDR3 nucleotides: TGTGCCAGCAGCCCCGGAGGAGGGGGGGCCTACGAGCAGTACTTC.

The CDR3 loop reads CASSLSGWGPGYTF. In nucleotides, the CDR3 is TGTGCCAGCAGTTTATCAGGTTGGGGGCCCGGCTACACCTTC. The chain carries TRBV27 and TRBJ1-2, with D possibly TRBD1 on 6 matching bases. Germline lookup yields CDR1 MNHEY and CDR2 SMNVEV (reference sequence). V was trimmed by 0 bases and J by 8 bases, leaving 13 bases between them. The CDR3 is made up of 14 amino acids.

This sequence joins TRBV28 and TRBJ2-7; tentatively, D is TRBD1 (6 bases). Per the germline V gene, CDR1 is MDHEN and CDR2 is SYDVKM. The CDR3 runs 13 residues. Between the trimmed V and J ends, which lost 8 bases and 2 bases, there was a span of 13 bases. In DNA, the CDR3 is TGTGCCAGCGGCCGGGACATTCCCTACGAGCAGTACTTC. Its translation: CASGRDIPYEQYF.

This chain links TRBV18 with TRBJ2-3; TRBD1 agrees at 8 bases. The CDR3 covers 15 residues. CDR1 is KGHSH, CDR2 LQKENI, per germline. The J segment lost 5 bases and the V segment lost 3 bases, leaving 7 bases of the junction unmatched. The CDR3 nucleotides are TGTGCCAGCTCACCGGGCAGGGGGCAAGGAGATACGCAGTATTTT. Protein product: CASSPGRGQGDTQYF.

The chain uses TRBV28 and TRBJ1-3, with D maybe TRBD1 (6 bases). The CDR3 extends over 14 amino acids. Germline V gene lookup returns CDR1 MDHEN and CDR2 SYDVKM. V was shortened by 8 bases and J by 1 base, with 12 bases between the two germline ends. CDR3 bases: TGTGCCAGCGGGGGGCTCAGTTCTGGAAACACCATATATTTT. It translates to CASGGLSSGNTIYF.

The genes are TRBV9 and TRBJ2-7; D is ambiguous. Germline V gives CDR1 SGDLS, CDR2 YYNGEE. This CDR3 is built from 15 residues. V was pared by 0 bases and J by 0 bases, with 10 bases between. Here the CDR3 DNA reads TGTGCCAGCAGCGTAGGGTGGACGGGCTCCTACGAGCAGTACTTC. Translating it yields CASSVGWTGSYEQYF.

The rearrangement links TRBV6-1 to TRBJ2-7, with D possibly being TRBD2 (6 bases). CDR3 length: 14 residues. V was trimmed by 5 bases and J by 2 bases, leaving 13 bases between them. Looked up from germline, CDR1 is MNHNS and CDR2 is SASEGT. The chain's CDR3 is CASSLSGPTYEQYF. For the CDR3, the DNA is TGTGCCAGCAGTTTAAGCGGGCCAACCTACGAGCAGTACTTC.

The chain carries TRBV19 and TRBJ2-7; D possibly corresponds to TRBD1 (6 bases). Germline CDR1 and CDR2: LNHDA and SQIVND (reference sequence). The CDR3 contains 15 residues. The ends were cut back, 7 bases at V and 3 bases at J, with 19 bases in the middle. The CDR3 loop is CASTPGVGRGYEQYF. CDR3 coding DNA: TGTGCCAGTACCCCCGGCGTGGGCAGGGGCTACGAGCAGTACTTC.

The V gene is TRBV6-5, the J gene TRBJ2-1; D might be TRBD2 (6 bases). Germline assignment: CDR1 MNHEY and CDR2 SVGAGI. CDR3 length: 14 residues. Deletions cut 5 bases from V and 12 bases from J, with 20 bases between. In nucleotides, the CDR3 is TGTGCCAGCAGTGCTGAGCCGCGTGGGGGGACGCAGTTCTTC. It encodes CASSAEPRGGTQFF.